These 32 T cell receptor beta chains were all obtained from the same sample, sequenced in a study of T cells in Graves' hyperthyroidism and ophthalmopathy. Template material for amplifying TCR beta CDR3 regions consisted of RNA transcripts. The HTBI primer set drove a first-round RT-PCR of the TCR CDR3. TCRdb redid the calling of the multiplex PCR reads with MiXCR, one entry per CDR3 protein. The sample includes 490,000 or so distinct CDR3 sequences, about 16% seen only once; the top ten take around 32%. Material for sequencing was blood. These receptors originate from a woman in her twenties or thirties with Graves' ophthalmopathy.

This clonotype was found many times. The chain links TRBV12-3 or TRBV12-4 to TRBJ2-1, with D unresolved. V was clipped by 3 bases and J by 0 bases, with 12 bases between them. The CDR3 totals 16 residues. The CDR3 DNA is TGTGCCAGCAGTTTCCATCCCTTTAGCTCCTACAATGAGCAGTTCTTC. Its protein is CASSFHPFSSYNEQFF.

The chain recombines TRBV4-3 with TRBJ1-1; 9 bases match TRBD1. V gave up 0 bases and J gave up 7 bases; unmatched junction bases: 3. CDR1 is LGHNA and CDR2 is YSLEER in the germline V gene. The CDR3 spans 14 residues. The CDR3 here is CASSQERGQGEAFF. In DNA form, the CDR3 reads TGCGCCAGCAGCCAAGAACGGGGACAGGGTGAAGCTTTCTTT.

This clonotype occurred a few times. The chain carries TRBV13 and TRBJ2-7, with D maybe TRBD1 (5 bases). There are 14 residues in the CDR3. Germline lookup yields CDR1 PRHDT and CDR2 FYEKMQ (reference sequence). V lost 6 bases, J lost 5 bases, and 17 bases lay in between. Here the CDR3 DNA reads TGTGCCAGCAGTGTCAGGGCCAAAGCCCACGAGCAGTACTTC. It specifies CASSVRAKAHEQYF. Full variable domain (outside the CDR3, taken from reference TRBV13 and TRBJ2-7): AAGVIQSPRHLIKEKRETATLKCYPIPRHDTVYWYQQGPGQDPQFLISFYEKMQSDKGSIPDRFSAQQFSDYHSELNMSSLELGDSALYFCASSVRAKAHEQYFGPGTRLTVT.

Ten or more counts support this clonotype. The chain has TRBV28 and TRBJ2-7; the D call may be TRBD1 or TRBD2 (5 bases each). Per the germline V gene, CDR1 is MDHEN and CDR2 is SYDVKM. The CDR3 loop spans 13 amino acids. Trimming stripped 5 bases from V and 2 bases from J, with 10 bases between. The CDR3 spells CASSDGGTYEQYF. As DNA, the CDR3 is TGTGCCAGCAGTGATGGGGGTACCTACGAGCAGTACTTC.

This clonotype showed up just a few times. CDR3 nucleotide sequence: TGTGCCAGCAAAAAAGCGGGGGGCCCAACTAATGAAAAACTGTTTTTT. Its protein product is CASKKAGGPTNEKLFF. V usage is TRBV7-2 and J usage is TRBJ1-4; TRBD1 is a possible D gene (6 bases). This CDR3 is 16 amino acids long. Trimming cost V 7 bases and J 0 bases, with 15 bases left between them. Germline V lookup: CDR1 SGHTA, CDR2 FQGNSA. The variable domain in full, with the rest retrieved from reference TRBV7-2 and TRBJ1-4, is GAGVSQSPSNKVTEKGKDVELRCDPISGHTALYWYRQSLGQGLEFLIYFQGNSAPDKSGLPSDRFSAERTGGSVSTLTIQRTQQEDSAVYLCASKKAGGPTNEKLFFGSGTQLSVL.

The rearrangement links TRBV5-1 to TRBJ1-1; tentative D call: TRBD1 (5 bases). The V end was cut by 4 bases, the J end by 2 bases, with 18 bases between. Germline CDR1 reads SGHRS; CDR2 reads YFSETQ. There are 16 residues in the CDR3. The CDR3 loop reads CASSPDGRQGNTEAFF. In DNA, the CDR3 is TGCGCCAGCAGCCCGGATGGGAGGCAGGGAAACACTGAAGCTTTCTTT.

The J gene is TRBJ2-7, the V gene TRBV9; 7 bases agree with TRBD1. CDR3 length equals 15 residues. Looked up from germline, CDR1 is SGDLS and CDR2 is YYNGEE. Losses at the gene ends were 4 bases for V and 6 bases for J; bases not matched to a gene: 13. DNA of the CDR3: TGTGCCAGCAGCCCCTCCGGGACAGTGTTGGGCGAGCAGTACTTC. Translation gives CASSPSGTVLGEQYF.

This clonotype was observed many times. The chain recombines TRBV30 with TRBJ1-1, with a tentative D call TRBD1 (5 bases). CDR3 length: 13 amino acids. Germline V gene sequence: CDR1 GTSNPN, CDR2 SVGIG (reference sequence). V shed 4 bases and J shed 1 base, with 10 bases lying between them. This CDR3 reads CAWKGHTNTEAFF. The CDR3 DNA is TGTGCCTGGAAAGGACACACGAACACTGAAGCTTTCTTT.

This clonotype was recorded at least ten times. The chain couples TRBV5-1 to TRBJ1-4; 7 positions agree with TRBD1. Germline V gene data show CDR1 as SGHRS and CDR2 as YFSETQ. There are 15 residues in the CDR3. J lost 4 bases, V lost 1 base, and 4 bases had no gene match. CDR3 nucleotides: TGCGCCAGCAGCTTGATTGGACAGGATAATGAAAAACTGTTTTTT. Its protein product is CASSLIGQDNEKLFF.

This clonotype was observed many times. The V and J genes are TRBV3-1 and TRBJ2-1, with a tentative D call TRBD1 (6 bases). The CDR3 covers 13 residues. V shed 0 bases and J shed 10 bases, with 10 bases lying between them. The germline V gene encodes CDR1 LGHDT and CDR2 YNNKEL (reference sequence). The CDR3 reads CASSQDIRGEQFF. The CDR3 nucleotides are TGTGCCAGCAGCCAAGATATAAGGGGGGAGCAGTTCTTC.

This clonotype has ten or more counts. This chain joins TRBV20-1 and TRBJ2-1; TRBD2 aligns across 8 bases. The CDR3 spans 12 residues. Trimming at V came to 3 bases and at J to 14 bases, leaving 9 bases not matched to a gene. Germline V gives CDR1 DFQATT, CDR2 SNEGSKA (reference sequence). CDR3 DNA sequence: TGCAGTGCTAGTTCGGGACTAGAAAGGGAGTTCTTC. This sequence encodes CSASSGLEREFF.

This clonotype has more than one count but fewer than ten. The CDR3 DNA reads TGCGCCAGCAGCTTGGGAACAGGGACCCCCTACGAGCAGTACTTC. This sequence encodes CASSLGTGTPYEQYF. This chain uses TRBV5-1 with TRBJ2-7; maybe TRBD1 (6 bases). The CDR3 is 15 amino acids. Trimming removed 0 bases from V and 2 bases from J, with 12 bases in between. Germline V gene sequence: CDR1 SGHRS, CDR2 YFSETQ. Full variable domain (remainder filled in from reference TRBV5-1 and TRBJ2-7): KAGVTQTPRYLIKTRGQQVTLSCSPISGHRSVSWYQQTPGQGLQFLFEYFSETQRNKGNFPGRFSGRQFSNSRSEMNVSTLELGDSALYLCASSLGTGTPYEQYFGPGTRLTVT.

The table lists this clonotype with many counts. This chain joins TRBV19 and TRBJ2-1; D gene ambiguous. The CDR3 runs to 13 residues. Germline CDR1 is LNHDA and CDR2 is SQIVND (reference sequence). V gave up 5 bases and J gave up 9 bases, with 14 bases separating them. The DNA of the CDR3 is TGTGCCAGTAGTTCGTATAGCTTGGGTGAGCAGTTCTTC. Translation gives CASSSYSLGEQFF.

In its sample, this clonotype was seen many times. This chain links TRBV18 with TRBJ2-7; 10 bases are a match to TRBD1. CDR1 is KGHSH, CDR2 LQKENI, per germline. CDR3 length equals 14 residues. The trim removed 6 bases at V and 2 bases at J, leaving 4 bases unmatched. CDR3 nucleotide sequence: TGTGCCAGCTCTGGACAGGGGGGGCCCTACGAGCAGTACTTC. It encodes CASSGQGGPYEQYF.

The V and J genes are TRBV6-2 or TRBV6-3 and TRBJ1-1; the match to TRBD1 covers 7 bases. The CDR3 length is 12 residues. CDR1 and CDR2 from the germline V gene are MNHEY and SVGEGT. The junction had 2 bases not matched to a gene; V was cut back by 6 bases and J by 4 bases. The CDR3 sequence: CASRGTATEAFF. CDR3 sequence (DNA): TGTGCCAGCAGGGGGACAGCCACTGAAGCTTTCTTT.

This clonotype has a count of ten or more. Written as DNA, the CDR3 is TGTGCCTGGAGTGTATTTACAGGCCGGCCAGGAACGGGGCAGTACTTC. This codes for CAWSVFTGRPGTGQYF. The chain carries TRBV30 and TRBJ2-7, with a weak D call TRBD1 (5 bases). Trimming removed 0 bases from V and 9 bases from J, with 24 bases in between. Per the germline V gene, CDR1 is GTSNPN and CDR2 is SVGIG (reference sequence). CDR3 size: 16 residues.

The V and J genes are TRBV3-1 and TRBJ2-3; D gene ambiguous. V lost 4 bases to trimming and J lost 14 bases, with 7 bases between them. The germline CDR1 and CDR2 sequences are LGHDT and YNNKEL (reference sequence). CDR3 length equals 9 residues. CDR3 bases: TGTGCCAGCAGCCCCCCAGTGTATTTT. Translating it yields CASSPPVYF.

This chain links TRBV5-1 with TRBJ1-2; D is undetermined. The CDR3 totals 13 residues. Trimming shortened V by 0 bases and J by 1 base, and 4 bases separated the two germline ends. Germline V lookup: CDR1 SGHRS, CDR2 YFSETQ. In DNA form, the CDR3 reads TGCGCCAGCAGCTTGGAGCGTAACTATGGCTACACCTTC. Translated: CASSLERNYGYTF. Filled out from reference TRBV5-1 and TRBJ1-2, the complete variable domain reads KAGVTQTPRYLIKTRGQQVTLSCSPISGHRSVSWYQQTPGQGLQFLFEYFSETQRNKGNFPGRFSGRQFSNSRSEMNVSTLELGDSALYLCASSLERNYGYTFGSGTRLTVV.

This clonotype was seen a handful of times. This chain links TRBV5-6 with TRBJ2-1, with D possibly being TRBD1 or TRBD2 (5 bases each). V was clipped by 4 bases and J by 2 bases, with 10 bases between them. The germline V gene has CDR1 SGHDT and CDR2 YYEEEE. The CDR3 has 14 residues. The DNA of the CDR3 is TGTGCCAGCAGCGTGGGACCAACCTACAATGAGCAGTTCTTC. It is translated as CASSVGPTYNEQFF.

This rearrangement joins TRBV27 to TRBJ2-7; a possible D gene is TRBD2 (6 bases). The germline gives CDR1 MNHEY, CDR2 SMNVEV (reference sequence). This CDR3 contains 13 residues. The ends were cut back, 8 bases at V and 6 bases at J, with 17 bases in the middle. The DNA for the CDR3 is TGTGCCAGCGGCCCGGGGACTCCTAGCGAGCAGTACTTC. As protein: CASGPGTPSEQYF.

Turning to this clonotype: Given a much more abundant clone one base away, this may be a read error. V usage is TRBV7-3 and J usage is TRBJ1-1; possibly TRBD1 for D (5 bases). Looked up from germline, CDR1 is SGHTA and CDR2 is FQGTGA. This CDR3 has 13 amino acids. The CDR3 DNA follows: TGTGTCAGCAGCTTGCCAGGGTACACTGAAGCTTTCTTT. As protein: CVSSLPGYTEAFF.

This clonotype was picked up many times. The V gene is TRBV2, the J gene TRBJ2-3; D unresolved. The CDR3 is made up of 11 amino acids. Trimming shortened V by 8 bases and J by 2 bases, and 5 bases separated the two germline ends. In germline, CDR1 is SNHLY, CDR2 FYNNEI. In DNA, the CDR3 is TGTGCCAGCGGCGTCACAGATACGCAGTATTTT. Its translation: CASGVTDTQYF.

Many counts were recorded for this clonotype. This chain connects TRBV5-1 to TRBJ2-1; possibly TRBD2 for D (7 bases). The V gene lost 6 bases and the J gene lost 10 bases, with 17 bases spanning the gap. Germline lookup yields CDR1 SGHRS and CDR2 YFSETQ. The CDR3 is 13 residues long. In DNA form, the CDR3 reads TGCGCCAGCACGACTAGCTTACAGGGCGAGCAGTTCTTC. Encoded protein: CASTTSLQGEQFF.

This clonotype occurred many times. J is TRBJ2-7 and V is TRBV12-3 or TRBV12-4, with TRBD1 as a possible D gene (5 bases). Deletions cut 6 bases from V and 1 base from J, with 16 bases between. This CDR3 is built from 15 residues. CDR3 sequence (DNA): TGTGCCAGCAGGAATCAGGGATTACTTTCCTACGAGCAGTACTTC. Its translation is CASRNQGLLSYEQYF.

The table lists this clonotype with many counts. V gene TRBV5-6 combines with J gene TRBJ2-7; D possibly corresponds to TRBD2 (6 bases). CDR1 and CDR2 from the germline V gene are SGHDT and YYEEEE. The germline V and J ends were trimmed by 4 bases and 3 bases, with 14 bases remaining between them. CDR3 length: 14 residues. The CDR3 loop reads CASSPLGRGYEQYF. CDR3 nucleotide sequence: TGTGCCAGCAGCCCTCTAGGGCGGGGCTACGAGCAGTACTTC.

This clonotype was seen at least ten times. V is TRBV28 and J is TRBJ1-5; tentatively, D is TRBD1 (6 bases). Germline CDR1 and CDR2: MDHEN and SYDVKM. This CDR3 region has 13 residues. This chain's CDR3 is CVEEGGANQPQHF. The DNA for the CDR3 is TGTGTCGAGGAGGGGGGGGCAAATCAGCCCCAGCATTTT.

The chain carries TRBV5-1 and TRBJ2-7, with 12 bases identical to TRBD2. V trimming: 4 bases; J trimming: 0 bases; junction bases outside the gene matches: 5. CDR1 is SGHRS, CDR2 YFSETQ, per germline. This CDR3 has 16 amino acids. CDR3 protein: CASSLLAGGSSYEQYF. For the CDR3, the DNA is TGCGCCAGCAGCCTCCTAGCGGGAGGGAGCTCCTACGAGCAGTACTTC.

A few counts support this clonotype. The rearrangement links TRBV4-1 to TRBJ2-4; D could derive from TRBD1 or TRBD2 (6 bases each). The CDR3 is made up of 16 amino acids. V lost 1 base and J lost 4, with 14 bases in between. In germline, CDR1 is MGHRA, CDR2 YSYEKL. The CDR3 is CASSQVGGSVKNIQYF. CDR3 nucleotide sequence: TGCGCCAGCAGCCAAGTAGGGGGGTCGGTGAAAAACATTCAGTACTTC.

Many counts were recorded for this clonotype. The CDR3 sequence is CASSPSGSPYNEQFF. The CDR3 DNA follows: TGTGCCAGCTCACCTAGCGGGAGCCCCTACAATGAGCAGTTCTTC. V usage is TRBV18 and J usage is TRBJ2-1; 9 bases are a match to TRBD2. CDR3 length equals 15 residues. Looked up from germline, CDR1 is KGHSH and CDR2 is LQKENI. The J segment lost 2 bases and the V segment lost 3 bases, leaving 2 bases of the junction unmatched.

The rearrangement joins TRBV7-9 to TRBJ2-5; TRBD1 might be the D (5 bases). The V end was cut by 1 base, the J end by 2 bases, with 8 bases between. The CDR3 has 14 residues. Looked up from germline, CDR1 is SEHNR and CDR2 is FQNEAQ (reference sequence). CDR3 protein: CASSLGQMQETQYF. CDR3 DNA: TGTGCCAGCAGCTTAGGACAGATGCAAGAGACCCAGTACTTC. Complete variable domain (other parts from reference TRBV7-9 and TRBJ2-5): DTGVSQNPRHKITKRGQNVTFRCDPISEHNRLYWYRQTLGQGPEFLTYFQNEAQLEKSRLLSDRFSAERPKGSFSTLEIQRTEQGDSAMYLCASSLGQMQETQYFGPGTRLLVL.

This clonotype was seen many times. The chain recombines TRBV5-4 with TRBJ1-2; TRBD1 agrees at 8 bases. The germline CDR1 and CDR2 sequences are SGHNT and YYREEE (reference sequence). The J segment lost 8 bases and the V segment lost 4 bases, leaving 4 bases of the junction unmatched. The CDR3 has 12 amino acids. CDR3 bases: TGTGCCAGCAGCCTGGACAGGGAAGGCTACACCTTC. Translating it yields CASSLDREGYTF.

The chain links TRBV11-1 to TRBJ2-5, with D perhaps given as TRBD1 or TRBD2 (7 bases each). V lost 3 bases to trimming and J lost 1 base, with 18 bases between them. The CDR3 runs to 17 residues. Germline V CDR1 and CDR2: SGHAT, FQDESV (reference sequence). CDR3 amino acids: CASSLNQGGDFQETQYF. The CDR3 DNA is TGTGCCAGCAGCTTGAATCAGGGGGGGGATTTCCAAGAGACCCAGTACTTC.